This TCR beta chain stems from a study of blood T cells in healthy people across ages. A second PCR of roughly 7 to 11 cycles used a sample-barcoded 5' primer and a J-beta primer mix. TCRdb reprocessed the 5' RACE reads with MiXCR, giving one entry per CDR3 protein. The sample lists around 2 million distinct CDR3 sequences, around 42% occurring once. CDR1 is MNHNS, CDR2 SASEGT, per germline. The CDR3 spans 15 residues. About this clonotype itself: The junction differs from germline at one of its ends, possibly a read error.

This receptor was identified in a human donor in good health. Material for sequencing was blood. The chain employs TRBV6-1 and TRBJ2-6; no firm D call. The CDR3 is CASSEVRSGANVLTF. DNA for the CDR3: TGTGCCAGCAGTGAAGTACGGTCTGGAGCCAACGTCCTGACTTTC.